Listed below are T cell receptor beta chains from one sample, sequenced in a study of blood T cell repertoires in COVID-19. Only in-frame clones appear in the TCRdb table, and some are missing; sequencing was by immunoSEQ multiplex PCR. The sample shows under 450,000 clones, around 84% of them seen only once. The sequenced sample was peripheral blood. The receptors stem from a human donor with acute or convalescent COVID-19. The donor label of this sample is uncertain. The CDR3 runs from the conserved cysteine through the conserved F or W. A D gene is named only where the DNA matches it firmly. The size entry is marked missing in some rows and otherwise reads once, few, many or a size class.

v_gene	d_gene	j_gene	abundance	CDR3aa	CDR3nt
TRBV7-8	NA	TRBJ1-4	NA	CASSLFGRGTTNEKLFF	TGTGCCAGCAGCTTATTCGGCAGGGGAACAACTAATGAAAAACTGTTTTTT
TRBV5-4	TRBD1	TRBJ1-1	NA	CASSWDSSYTEAFF	TGTGCCAGCAGCTGGGACAGTTCATACACTGAAGCTTTCTTT
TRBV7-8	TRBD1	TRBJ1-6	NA	CASSPAGWDRGLFGSPLHF	TGTGCCAGCAGCCCCGCCGGGTGGGACAGGGGGTTGTTCGGCTCACCCCTCCACTTT
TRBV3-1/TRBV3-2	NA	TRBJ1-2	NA	CASSPTLGVNYGYTF	TGTGCCAGCAGTCCGACGTTAGGGGTCAACTATGGCTACACCTTC
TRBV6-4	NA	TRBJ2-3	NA	CASIIGTDTQYF	TGTGCCAGCATTATTGGCACAGATACGCAGTATTTT
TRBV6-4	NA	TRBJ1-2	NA	CASSGHFCGYGYTF	TGTGCCAGCAGTGGTCACTTCTGCGGCTATGGCTACACCTTC
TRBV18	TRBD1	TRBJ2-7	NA	CASSPGTGSYEQYF	TGTGCCAGCTCACCAGGGACAGGTTCCTACGAGCAGTACTTC
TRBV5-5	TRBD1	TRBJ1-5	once	CASSPDRVNQPQHF	TGTGCCAGCAGCCCTGACAGGGTAAATCAGCCCCAGCATTTT
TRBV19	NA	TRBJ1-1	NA	CASSAGNQGTEAFF	TGTGCCAGTAGTGCCGGAAATCAGGGGACTGAAGCTTTCTTT
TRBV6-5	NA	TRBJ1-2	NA	CASRRDLSGYGYTF	TGTGCCAGCAGGCGGGACCTATCGGGCTATGGCTACACCTTC
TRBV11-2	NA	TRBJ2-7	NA	CASSLDFGGNYEQYF	TGTGCCAGCAGCTTAGATTTCGGGGGAAACTACGAGCAGTACTTC
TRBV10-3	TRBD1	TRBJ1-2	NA	CAISDAGTGAGHGYTF	TGTGCCATCAGCGATGCCGGGACAGGGGCGGGACATGGCTACACCTTC
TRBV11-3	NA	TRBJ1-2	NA	CASSSPQVSGYTF	TGTGCCAGCAGCTCGCCCCAGGTTTCTGGCTACACCTTC
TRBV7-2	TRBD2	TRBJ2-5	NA	CASIRSGRSQTQYF	TGTGCCAGCATCCGGAGCGGGAGGTCTCAGACCCAGTACTTC
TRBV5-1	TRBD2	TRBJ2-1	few	CASSLVAGGSYNEQFF	TGCGCCAGCAGCTTGGTCGCGGGAGGCTCCTACAATGAGCAGTTCTTC
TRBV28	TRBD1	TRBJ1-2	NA	CASSSPTGNYGYTF	TGTGCCAGCAGTTCCCCGACAGGGAACTATGGCTACACCTTC
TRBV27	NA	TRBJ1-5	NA	CASSLSPPRIRWQGQPQHF	TGTGCCAGCAGTTTATCACCCCCTCGGATCAGGTGGCAAGGTCAGCCCCAGCATTTT
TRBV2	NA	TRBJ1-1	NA	CASRLTGTNTEAFF	TGTGCCAGCAGATTAACAGGGACGAACACTGAAGCTTTCTTT
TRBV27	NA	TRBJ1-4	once	CASSSQGNEKLFF	TGTGCCAGCAGCTCACAGGGCAATGAAAAACTGTTTTTT
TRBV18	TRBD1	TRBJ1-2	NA	CASSQRLQAQGASTFNYGYTF	TGTGCCAGCTCACAACGATTACAAGCACAGGGGGCGAGTACCTTCAACTATGGCTACACCTTC
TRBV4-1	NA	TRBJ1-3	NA	CASSQQGLSGNTIYF	TGCGCCAGCAGCCAACAGGGGCTCTCTGGAAACACCATATATTTT
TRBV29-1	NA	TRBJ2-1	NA	CSLLAYNEQFF	TGCAGCCTCTTAGCCTACAATGAGCAGTTCTTC
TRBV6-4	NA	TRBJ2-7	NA	CASSDSTLTFGSSYEQYF	TGTGCCAGCAGTGACTCGACTCTAACTTTCGGGAGCTCCTACGAGCAGTACTTC
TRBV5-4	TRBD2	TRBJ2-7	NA	CASSLTSGAYEQYF	TGTGCCAGCAGCCTGACTAGCGGGGCCTACGAGCAGTACTTC
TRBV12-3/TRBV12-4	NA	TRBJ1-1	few	CASSFRGITEAFF	TGTGCCAGCAGTTTTAGAGGGATCACTGAAGCTTTCTTT
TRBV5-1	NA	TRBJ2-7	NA	CASSLVQEKAYEQYF	TGCGCCAGCAGCTTGGTACAGGAAAAGGCGTACGAGCAGTACTTC
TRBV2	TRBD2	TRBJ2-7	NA	CASKLAASSYEQYF	TGTGCCAGCAAACTAGCGGCTAGCTCCTACGAGCAGTATTTC
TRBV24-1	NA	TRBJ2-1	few	CATSGQYNEQFF	TGTGCCACCAGTGGACAGTACAATGAGCAGTTCTTC
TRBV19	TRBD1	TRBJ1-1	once	CASSIRTGGVNTEAFF	TGTGCCAGTAGTATAAGGACAGGGGGCGTGAACACTGAAGCTTTCTTT
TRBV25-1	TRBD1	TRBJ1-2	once	CASRDRDGYTF	TGTGCCAGCAGGGACAGGGATGGCTACACCTTC
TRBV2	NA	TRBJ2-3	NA	CASSEFSGVQVPDTQYF	TGTGCCAGCAGTGAATTTTCGGGGGTTCAGGTCCCAGATACGCAGTATTTT
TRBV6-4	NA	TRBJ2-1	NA	CASSDSWQGRNEQFF	TGTGCCAGCAGTGACTCCTGGCAGGGGCGCAATGAGCAGTTCTTC
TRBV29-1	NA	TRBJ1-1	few	CSVELLAEAFF	TGCAGCGTTGAACTACTAGCTGAAGCTTTCTTT
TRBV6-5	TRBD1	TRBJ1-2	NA	CASRDSNYGYTF	TGTGCCAGTCGGGACAGCAACTATGGCTACACCTTC
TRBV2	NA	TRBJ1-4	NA	CASKPLTGPNEKLFF	TGTGCCAGCAAACCCCTTACAGGTCCTAATGAAAAACTGTTTTTT
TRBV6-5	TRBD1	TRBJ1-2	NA	CASSLGQDLSYTF	TGTGCCAGCAGTCTAGGACAGGATCTGAGCTACACCTTC
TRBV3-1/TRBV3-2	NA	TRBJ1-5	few	CASSSRRLNQPQHF	TGTGCCAGCAGCTCTCGCAGGCTCAATCAGCCCCAGCATTTT
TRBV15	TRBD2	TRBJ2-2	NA	CATSGISGTMTGELFF	TGTGCCACCAGTGGAATCTCCGGGACTATGACCGGGGAGCTGTTTTTT
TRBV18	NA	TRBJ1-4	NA	CASSPREGAEKLFF	TGTGCCAGCTCACCACGAGAAGGAGCTGAAAAACTGTTTTTT
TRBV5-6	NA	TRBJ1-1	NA	CASSSGHPGAFF	TGTGCCAGCAGCTCGGGACACCCCGGAGCTTTCTTT
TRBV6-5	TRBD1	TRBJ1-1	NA	CASSNQQGRIEAFF	TGTGCCAGCAGTAACCAACAGGGGAGAATAGAAGCTTTCTTT
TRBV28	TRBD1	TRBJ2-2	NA	CASSLYGQGRTGELFF	TGTGCCAGCAGCTTATATGGACAGGGAAGGACCGGGGAGCTGTTTTTT